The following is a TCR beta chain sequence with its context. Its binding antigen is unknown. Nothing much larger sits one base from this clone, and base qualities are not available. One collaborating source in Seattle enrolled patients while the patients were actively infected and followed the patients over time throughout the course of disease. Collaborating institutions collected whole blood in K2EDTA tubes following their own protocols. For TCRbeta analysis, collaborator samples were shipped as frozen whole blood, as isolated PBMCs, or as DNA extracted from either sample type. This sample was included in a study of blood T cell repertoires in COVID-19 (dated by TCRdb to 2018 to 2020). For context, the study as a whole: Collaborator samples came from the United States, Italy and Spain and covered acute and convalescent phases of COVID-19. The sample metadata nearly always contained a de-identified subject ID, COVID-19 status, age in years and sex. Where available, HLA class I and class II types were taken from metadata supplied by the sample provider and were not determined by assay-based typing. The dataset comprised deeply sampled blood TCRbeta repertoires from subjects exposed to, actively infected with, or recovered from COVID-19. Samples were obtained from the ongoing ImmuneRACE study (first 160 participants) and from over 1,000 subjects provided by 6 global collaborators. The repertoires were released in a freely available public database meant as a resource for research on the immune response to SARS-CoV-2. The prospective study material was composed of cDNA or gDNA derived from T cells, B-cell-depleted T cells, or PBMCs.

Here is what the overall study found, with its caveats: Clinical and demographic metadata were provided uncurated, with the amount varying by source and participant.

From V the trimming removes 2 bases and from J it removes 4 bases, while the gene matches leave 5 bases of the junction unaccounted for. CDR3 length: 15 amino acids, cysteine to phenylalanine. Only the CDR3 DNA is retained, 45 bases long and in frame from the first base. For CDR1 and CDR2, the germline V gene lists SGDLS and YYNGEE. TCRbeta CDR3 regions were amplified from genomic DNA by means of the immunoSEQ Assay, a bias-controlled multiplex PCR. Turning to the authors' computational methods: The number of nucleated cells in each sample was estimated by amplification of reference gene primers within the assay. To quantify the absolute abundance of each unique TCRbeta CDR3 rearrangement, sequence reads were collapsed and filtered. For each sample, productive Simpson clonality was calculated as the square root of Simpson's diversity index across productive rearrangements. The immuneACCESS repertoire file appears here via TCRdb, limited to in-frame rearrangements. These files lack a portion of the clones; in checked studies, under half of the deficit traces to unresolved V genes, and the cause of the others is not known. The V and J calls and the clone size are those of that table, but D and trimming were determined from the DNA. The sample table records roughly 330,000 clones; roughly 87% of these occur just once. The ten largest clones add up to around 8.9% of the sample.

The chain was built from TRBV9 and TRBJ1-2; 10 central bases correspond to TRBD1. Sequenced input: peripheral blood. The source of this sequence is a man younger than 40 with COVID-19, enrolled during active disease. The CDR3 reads CASSVGTGVGYGYTF. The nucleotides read TGTGCCAGCAGCGTCGGGACAGGGGTTGGCTATGGCTACACCTTC. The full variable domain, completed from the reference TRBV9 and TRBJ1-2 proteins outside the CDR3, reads DSGVTQTPKHLITATGQRVTLRCSPRSGDLSVYWYQQSLDQGLQFLIQYYNGEERAKGNILERFSAQQFPDLHSELNLSSLELGDSALYFCASSVGTGVGYGYTFGSGTRLTVV.